This TCR beta chain was captured by sequencing in a study of T cells in Graves' hyperthyroidism and ophthalmopathy. Overall study findings and caveats: Blood samples included most of the expanded thyroid clonotypes exceeding 0.001.

Looked up from germline, CDR1 is MNHEY and CDR2 is SVGAGI. This CDR3 comprises 15 residues. Trimming removed 7 bases at V and 8 bases at J, with 23 bases between. Ophthalmopathy patients all had a Clinical Activity Score of at least 3, a NOSPECS grade of at least 4 and disease under 3 months old. Diagnoses were made from clinical symptoms, serum measures (thyroxine and TRAb), thyroid ultrasound and orbital computed tomography. This clonotype was recorded many times. Its specificity is not known. Using RNA transcripts as the source, TCR beta CDR3 regions were amplified. The HTBI primer set was used in a first-round RT-PCR of the TCR CDR3. TCRdb analysed the multiplex PCR reads with MiXCR anew, one entry per CDR3 protein. In the table there are about 520,000 distinct CDR3 sequences, approximately 25% of which are singletons.

What was sequenced was blood. The rearrangement links TRBV6-5 to TRBJ2-5; a possible D gene is TRBD2 (7 bases). The origin of this receptor is a woman aged 25 to 39 with Graves' ophthalmopathy. The CDR3 DNA is TGTGCCAGCACCGCCACGGGGGGCCCAGGCTCAACCCAGTACTTC. Its protein product is CASTATGGPGSTQYF.